Listed here are 20 T cell receptor beta chains from one sample, sequenced in a study of CD8+ T cells in alopecia areata. The authors extracted RNA and reverse transcribed it into cDNA as the sequencing template. TCRdb keeps only in-frame clones here, not all; method: immunoSEQ multiplex PCR. This sample has about 280,000 clones, with roughly 50% found just once. The treatment denotes: oral pan-JAK inhibitor, 5-10 mg twice daily. This material consisted of CD4+ T cells sorted from blood, taken at week 24, from a patient treated with tofacitinib. These receptors all come from a human donor with alopecia areata.

This clone was counted many times. The rearrangement links TRBV12-5 to TRBJ2-2; 8 bases line up with TRBD1. Germline CDR1 and CDR2: LGHNT and FRNRAP. The CDR3 runs 17 residues. Trimming at V came to 6 bases and at J to 0 bases, leaving 9 bases not matched to a gene. The CDR3 loop is CASGSGQDAANTGELFF. In DNA form, the CDR3 reads TGTGCTAGTGGCTCGGGACAGGACGCCGCGAACACCGGGGAGCTGTTTTTT.

The chain has TRBV30 and TRBJ2-1; TRBD2 might be the D (6 bases). The CDR3 covers 16 residues. V dropped 0 bases and J dropped 3 bases, with 15 bases sitting between them. Germline-derived CDR1 and CDR2 are GTSNPN and SVGIG (reference sequence). The CDR3 is CAWSVHRRENYNEQFF. CDR3 nucleotides: TGTGCCTGGAGTGTACATCGGCGGGAAAACTACAATGAGCAGTTCTTC.

This clone was seen a handful of times. The rearrangement links TRBV28 to TRBJ2-5; 9 positions agree with TRBD2. The junction had 5 bases not matched to a gene; V was cut back by 8 bases and J by 1 base. CDR1 is MDHEN and CDR2 is SYDVKM in the germline V gene. The CDR3 totals 14 residues. The CDR3 loop is CASLAGRFQETQYF. DNA for the CDR3: TGTGCCAGCCTAGCGGGAAGATTCCAAGAGACCCAGTACTTC.

The rearrangement links TRBV30 to TRBJ1-6, with D perhaps TRBD1 (5 bases). V lost 5 bases and J 7 bases, leaving 18 bases between the germline ends. CDR3 length: 15 amino acids. Germline CDR1 reads GTSNPN; CDR2 reads SVGIG (reference sequence). CDR3: CAWSTGQVGNSPLHF. In nucleotides, the CDR3 is TGTGCCTGGTCCACGGGGCAGGTGGGGAATTCACCCCTCCACTTT. Combining the CDR3 with reference TRBV30 and TRBJ1-6 gives the whole variable domain SQTIHQWPATLVQPVGSPLSLECTVEGTSNPNLYWYRQAAGRGLQLLFYSVGIGQISSEVPQNLSASRPQDRQFILSSKKLLLSDSGFYLCAWSTGQVGNSPLHFGNGTRLTVT.

This rearrangement joins TRBV2 to TRBJ1-1, with 7 bases that match TRBD1. CDR3 length equals 13 residues. Unmatched junction bases numbered 4, after V lost 2 bases and J lost 7 bases. Germline assignment: CDR1 SNHLY and CDR2 FYNNEI. The CDR3: CASSEQGEGEAFF. CDR3 nucleotides: TGTGCCAGCAGTGAACAGGGGGAGGGTGAAGCTTTCTTT.

The chain is built from TRBV6-1 and TRBJ1-5; D is ambiguous. Trimming removed 10 bases at V and 5 bases at J, with 15 bases between. This CDR3 has 13 amino acids. Germline V CDR1 and CDR2: MNHNS, SASEGT. The CDR3 DNA sequence: TGTGCCACCTCTGTAGAGGGATATCAGCCCCAGCATTTT. Its translation: CATSVEGYQPQHF.

The chain joins TRBV11-2 to TRBJ2-2, with unresolved D. Germline V gene sequence: CDR1 SGHAT, CDR2 FQNNGV. Trimming pared 5 bases from V and 0 bases from J, leaving 7 bases between. CDR3 length: 14 amino acids. In DNA, the CDR3 is TGTGCCAGCAGCCTCCCTCCGAACACCGGGGAGCTGTTTTTT. This translates into CASSLPPNTGELFF.

This clone was counted only a few times. V and J are TRBV13 and TRBJ2-1; 11 bases fit TRBD2. The V segment lost 5 bases and the J segment 10 bases; nucleotides outside the gene matches: 10. The V gene's germline CDR1 is PRHDT and CDR2 FYEKMQ (reference sequence). This CDR3 has 15 amino acids. CDR3: CASSRGLAGGNEQFF. The CDR3 DNA follows: TGTGCCAGCAGCCGAGGACTAGCGGGCGGAAACGAGCAGTTCTTC.

In regard to this clone: This sample also contains other DNA sequences that code for the same CDR3. CDR3 loop: CSVGGRSTDTQYF. In nucleotides, the CDR3 is TGCAGCGTTGGGGGGAGGAGCACAGATACGCAGTATTTT. This chain links TRBV29-1 with TRBJ2-3, with TRBD2 as a possible D gene (6 bases). V lost 4 bases to trimming and J lost 0 bases, with 8 bases between them. The CDR3 length is 13 residues. CDR1 SQVTM and CDR2 ANQGSEA come from the germline V gene.

This clone was seen more than once but under ten times. The gene calls are TRBV11-2 and TRBJ1-3; TRBD1 might be the D (5 bases). Trimming cost V 5 bases and J 0 bases, with 17 bases left between them. This CDR3 region has 17 residues. Germline V gives CDR1 SGHAT, CDR2 FQNNGV. Here the CDR3 reads CASSMGTDYFSGNTIYF. The CDR3 DNA sequence: TGTGCCAGCAGCATGGGGACGGATTATTTCTCTGGAAACACCATATATTTT.

There are a few counts of this clone. The chain is built from TRBV29-1 and TRBJ1-1, with a weak D call TRBD1 (6 bases). V was shortened by 3 bases and J by 6 bases, with 11 bases between the two germline ends. Germline-derived CDR1 and CDR2 are SQVTM and ANQGSEA. This CDR3 region has 12 residues. CDR3: CSVDGRGAEAFF. The DNA of the CDR3 is TGCAGCGTTGATGGCAGGGGCGCTGAAGCTTTCTTT.

This clone came up a few times. Written as DNA, the CDR3 is TGTGCCACCAGCAGAGATGCAGAGGCGGGGGCTACGCAGTATTTT. As protein: CATSRDAEAGATQYF. This chain links TRBV15 with TRBJ2-3, with D possibly matching TRBD2 (7 bases). The CDR3 extends over 15 amino acids. CDR1 is LNHNV and CDR2 is YYDKDF in the germline V gene (reference sequence). Between the trimmed V and J ends, which lost 0 bases and 8 bases, there was a span of 15 bases. The full variable domain, in which reference TRBV15 and TRBJ2-3 provide the parts outside the CDR3, is DAMVIQNPRYQVTQFGKPVTLSCSQTLNHNVMYWYQQKSSQAPKLLFHYYDKDFNNEADTPDNFQSRRPNTSFCFLDIRSPGLGDTAMYLCATSRDAEAGATQYFGPGTRLTVL.

The chain carries TRBV27 and TRBJ2-7, with 9 nucleotides matching TRBD1. Looked up from germline, CDR1 is MNHEY and CDR2 is SMNVEV (reference sequence). Losses at the gene ends were 5 bases for V and 3 bases for J; bases not matched to a gene: 8. The CDR3 runs 15 residues. CDR3 DNA: TGTGCCAGCAGTATGATGGACAGGGGTGGCTACGAGCAGTACTTC. It codes for CASSMMDRGGYEQYF.

The chain combines TRBV6-5 with TRBJ1-1; D is perhaps TRBD1 (5 bases). The V and J ends lost 2 bases and 3 bases respectively, with 16 bases between them. The CDR3 has 16 residues. Germline CDR1 MNHEY, CDR2 SVGAGI. The CDR3 DNA sequence: TGTGCCAGCAGTTACACCCCCGATGGCAGGGACACTGAAGCTTTCTTT. Translated, it gives CASSYTPDGRDTEAFF.

The V and J genes are TRBV6-1 and TRBJ2-1, with 7 bases lining up with TRBD2. The CDR3 is 17 residues long. Germline CDR1 MNHNS, CDR2 SASEGT. With V trimmed by 3 bases and J by 0 bases, 8 bases remained unmatched. The CDR3 DNA reads TGTGCCAGCAGTGAGGTAGCGGGTCAGAGCTCCTACAATGAGCAGTTCTTC. It yields the protein CASSEVAGQSSYNEQFF.

The gene calls are TRBV4-1 and TRBJ1-4; D not certain. Looked up from germline, CDR1 is MGHRA and CDR2 is YSYEKL. The length of the CDR3 is 17 residues. V was clipped by 4 bases and J by 8 bases, with 23 bases between them. The CDR3 reads CASSPRGASNKEEKLFF. Written as DNA, the CDR3 is TGCGCCAGCAGCCCCAGAGGCGCCTCCAACAAGGAGGAAAAACTGTTTTTT.

This clone was recorded a few times. The V call is TRBV2, the J call TRBJ1-5, with a possible D match to TRBD1 (6 bases). Germline-derived CDR1 and CDR2 are SNHLY and FYNNEI. Trimming took off 7 bases at V and 1 base at J, with 17 bases between the two ends. This CDR3 spans 16 amino acids. Written as DNA, the CDR3 is TGTGCCAGCACCCTAAGAGGGGGGGCAAGCAATCAGCCCCAGCATTTT. It translates to CASTLRGGASNQPQHF.

This chain connects TRBV2 to TRBJ2-7, with TRBD2 matching 7 bases. With V trimmed by 5 bases and J by 5 bases, 9 bases remained unmatched. There are 14 residues in the CDR3. Germline loops: CDR1 SNHLY, CDR2 FYNNEI. The CDR3 DNA reads as TGTGCCAGCAGTTGGGAGGCCGGGGGGAACGAGCAGTACTTC. Translation gives CASSWEAGGNEQYF.

This clone has only a few counts. The rearrangement uses TRBV7-2 and TRBJ2-1, with 10 bases matching TRBD1. The CDR3 runs to 16 residues. Trimming cost V 4 bases and J 2 bases; bases outside gene matches: 5. Germline V gives CDR1 SGHTA, CDR2 FQGNSA. CDR3 coding DNA: TGTGCCAGCAGCTACAAGACAGGGGGCGCCTACAATGAGCAGTTCTTC. As protein: CASSYKTGGAYNEQFF.

This chain links TRBV28 with TRBJ2-7, with D possibly being TRBD1 or TRBD2 (5 bases each). V lost 3 bases and J 3 bases, leaving 12 bases between the germline ends. Germline loops: CDR1 MDHEN, CDR2 SYDVKM. The CDR3 is 14 residues long. The CDR3 DNA is TGTGCCAGCAGTTTGGGGGTCCGAGTCTACGAGCAGTACTTC. This codes for CASSLGVRVYEQYF.